What follows describes a single T cell receptor (beta chain). What it binds is not known. These data come from a study of cytomegalovirus exposure and HLA in healthy donors. Whole-study context: Within an early data release were approximately 85 million unique TCRs drawn from HLA-typed donors. Findings and limits, study-wide: According to a later analysis, most TCR beta chains associated with CMV appeared HLA-restricted.

At the time of sampling, donors were nominally healthy, though unrecorded immune exposures were likely. The PCR employed 60 Vbeta primers together with 13 Jbeta primers. The data were produced by immunoSEQ multiplex PCR, yet TCRdb's version contains in-frame clones alone and is incomplete. The sample gives roughly 90,000 clones, roughly 83% of which show up once; 2.1% is in the top ten. The germline gives CDR1 LNHDA, CDR2 SQIVND (reference sequence). V lost 1 base, J lost 0 bases, and 12 bases lay in between. The CDR3 has 16 residues. The receptor was derived from a young man in good health and CMV-seronegative. The sequenced material came from PBMCs. The rearrangement links TRBV19 to TRBJ1-1; unclear D gene. The CDR3 is CASSIVVRGMNTEAFF. For the CDR3, the DNA is TGTGCCAGTAGTATAGTAGTCCGGGGTATGAACACTGAAGCTTTCTTT.